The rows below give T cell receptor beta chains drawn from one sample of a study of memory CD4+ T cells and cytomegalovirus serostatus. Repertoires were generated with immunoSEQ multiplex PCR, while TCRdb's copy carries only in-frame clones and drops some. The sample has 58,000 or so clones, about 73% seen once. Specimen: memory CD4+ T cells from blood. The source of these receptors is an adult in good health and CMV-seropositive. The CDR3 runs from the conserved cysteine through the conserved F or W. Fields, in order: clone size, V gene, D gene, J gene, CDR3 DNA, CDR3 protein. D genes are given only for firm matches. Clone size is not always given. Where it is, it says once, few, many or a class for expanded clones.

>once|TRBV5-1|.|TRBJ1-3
TGCGCCAGCGCCTTCCCGGGGGTATCTGGAAACACCATATATTTT
CASAFPGVSGNTIYF
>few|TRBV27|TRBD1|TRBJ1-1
TGTGCCAGCAGTCCCGGACAGGGCCTGGCGGGCACTGAAGCTTTCTTT
CASSPGQGLAGTEAFF
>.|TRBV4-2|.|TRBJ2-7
TGTGCCAGCAGCCCCCGAATAGGGCAGTACGAGCAGTACTTC
CASSPRIGQYEQYF
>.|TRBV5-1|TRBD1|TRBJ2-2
TGCGCCAGCAGCTTGGCCTCATACAGGGGGAACACCGGGGAGCTGTTTTTT
CASSLASYRGNTGELFF
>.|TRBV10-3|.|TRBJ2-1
TGTGCCATCAGTGAGTCGGGGAGCGGTTTCCACAATGAGCAGTTCTTC
CAISESGSGFHNEQFF
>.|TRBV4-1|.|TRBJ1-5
TGCGCCAGCAGCCAGGAAGAGGTAGATCAGCCCCAGCATTTT
CASSQEEVDQPQHF
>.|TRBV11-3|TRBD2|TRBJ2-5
TGTGCCAGCAGCCGTATCGGCCTAGCGGGAGAAGAGACCCAGTACTTC
CASSRIGLAGEETQYF
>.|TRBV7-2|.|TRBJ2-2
TGTGCCAGCAGCTCTCCTGGGGGCGGGAGCAGCTCCGGGGAGCTGTTTTTT
CASSSPGGGSSSGELFF
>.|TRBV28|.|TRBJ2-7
TGTGCCAGCCATGCCCAGGGCTTATCCTACGAGCAGTACTTC
CASHAQGLSYEQYF
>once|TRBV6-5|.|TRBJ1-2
TGTGCCAGCAGTGGGGGGGGATCCACCTACTATGGCTACACCTTC
CASSGGGSTYYGYTF
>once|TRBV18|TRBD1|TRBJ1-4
TGTGCCAGCTCACCTCGGAGCGGGACAGGGATGAAAAAACTGTTTTTT
CASSPRSGTGMKKLFF
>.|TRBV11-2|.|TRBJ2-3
TGTGCCAGCAGCTTATTTGGCCAGCTCATCCTCACAGATACGCAGTATTTT
CASSLFGQLILTDTQYF
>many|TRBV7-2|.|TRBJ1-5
TGTGCCAGCAGCGTGAGAGGTAATCAGCCCCAGCATTTT
CASSVRGNQPQHF
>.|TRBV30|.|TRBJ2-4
TGTGCCTGGAGTGTACGAGGGACCCACGAGGTCAAAAACATTCAGTACTTC
CAWSVRGTHEVKNIQYF
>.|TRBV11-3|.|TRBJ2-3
TGTGCCAGCAGCTTGGAGACTAGAGGGGGAGATACGCAGTATTTT
CASSLETRGGDTQYF
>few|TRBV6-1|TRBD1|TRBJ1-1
TGTGCCAGCAGGGACAGGGCCCCCACTGAAGCTTTCTTT
CASRDRAPTEAFF
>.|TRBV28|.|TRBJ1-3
TGTGCCAGCATTGGTCAGACTGGAAACACCATATATTTT
CASIGQTGNTIYF
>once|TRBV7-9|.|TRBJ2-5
TGTGCCAGCAGCTCAAACCTAGGGCCCAAGGGAGAGACCCAGTACTTC
CASSSNLGPKGETQYF
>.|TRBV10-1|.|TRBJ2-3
TGCGCCAGCAGTGAGTCGGGGGGAGATACGCAGTATTTT
CASSESGGDTQYF
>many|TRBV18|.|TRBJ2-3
TGTGCCAGCTCACCTAGCACAGATACGCAGTATTTT
CASSPSTDTQYF
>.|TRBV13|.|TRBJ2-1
TGTGCCAGCAGCTTCTACAATGAGCAGTTCTTC
CASSFYNEQFF
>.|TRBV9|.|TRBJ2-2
TGTGCCAGCAGCGTAGGCCTGACCGGGGAGCTGTTTTTT
CASSVGLTGELFF
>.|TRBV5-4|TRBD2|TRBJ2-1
TGTGCCAGCAGCTTGGAGCCTAGCGGATCCTACAATGAGCAGTTCTTC
CASSLEPSGSYNEQFF
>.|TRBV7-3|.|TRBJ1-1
TGTGCCAGCAGCCGTGGGTCGGAAACTGAAGCTTTCTTT
CASSRGSETEAFF
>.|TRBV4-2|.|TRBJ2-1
TGTGCCAGCAGCCAAGATGGGGTCAGGGGCTCCTACAATGAGCAGTTCTTC
CASSQDGVRGSYNEQFF
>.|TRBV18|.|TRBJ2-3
TGTGCCAGCTCACCACCGGCTAGCCCGAGCACAGATACGCAGTATTTT
CASSPPASPSTDTQYF
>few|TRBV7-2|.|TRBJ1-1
TGTGCCAGCAGCCGTGGACTCATGAACACTGAAGCTTTCTTT
CASSRGLMNTEAFF
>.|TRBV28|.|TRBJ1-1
TGTGCCAGCCTAAGCGGACAGCCGAACACTGAAGCTTTCTTT
CASLSGQPNTEAFF
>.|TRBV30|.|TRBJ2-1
TGTGCCTCCCCCCTGGGGGGCCTCGGGCAGTTCTTC
CASPLGGLGQFF
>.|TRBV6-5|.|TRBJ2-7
TGTGCCAGCCAAGGGGGGAACCTCTACGAGCAGTACTTC
CASQGGNLYEQYF
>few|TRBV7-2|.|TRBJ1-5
TGTGCCAGCAGCCCCGGACAGTTCTTGGGCCAGCATTTT
CASSPGQFLGQHF
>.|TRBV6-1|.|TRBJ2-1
TGTGCCAGCAGACTTCTCCGTTTCTCCTACAATGAGCAGTTCTTC
CASRLLRFSYNEQFF
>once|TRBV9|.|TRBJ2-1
TGTGCCAGCAGTCCCCGTGTCGACTACTCCTACAATGAGCAGTTCTTC
CASSPRVDYSYNEQFF
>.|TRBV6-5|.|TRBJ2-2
TGTGCCAGCAGTTACTCGAGTACCGGGGAGCTGTTTTTT
CASSYSSTGELFF
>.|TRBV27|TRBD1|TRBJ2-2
TGTGCCAGCAGTCCCCGGACAGGGATGGGGACCGGGGAGCTGTTTTTT
CASSPRTGMGTGELFF
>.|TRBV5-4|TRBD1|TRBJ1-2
TGTGCCAGCAGCTGGCCGGGACAGATTTATGGCTACACCTTC
CASSWPGQIYGYTF
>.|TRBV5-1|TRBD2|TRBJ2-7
TGCGCCACCTCGAGAGCGGGATCAGACGAGCAGTACTTC
CATSRAGSDEQYF
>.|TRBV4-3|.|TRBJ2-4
TGCGCCAGCAGCCAGTTGGGGGAGGCCAAAAACATTCAGTACTTC
CASSQLGEAKNIQYF
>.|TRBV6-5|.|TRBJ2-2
TGTGCCAGCAGTTCCAGGGTCGGGGAGCTGTTTTTT
CASSSRVGELFF
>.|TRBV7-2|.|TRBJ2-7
TGTGCCAGCAGTGAAACAGCACACGAGCAGTACTTC
CASSETAHEQYF
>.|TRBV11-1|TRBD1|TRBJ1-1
TGTGCCAGCAGCTCAGGACAGGGGTTTGTACGGGGGACTGAAGCTTTCTTT
CASSSGQGFVRGTEAFF
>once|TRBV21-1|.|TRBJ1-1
TGTGCCAGCAGCAAAGAGGTCGGAGTGGGTGAAGCTTTCTTT
CASSKEVGVGEAFF
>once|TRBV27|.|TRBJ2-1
TGTGCCAGCAGCCCGGACACAAGCTACTACAATGAGCAGTTCTTC
CASSPDTSYYNEQFF
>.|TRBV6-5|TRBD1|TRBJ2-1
TGTGCCAGCAGTTACTCGACAGGGGGCGGGAATGAGCAGTTCTTC
CASSYSTGGGNEQFF
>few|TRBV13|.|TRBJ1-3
TGTGCCAGCAGCGCCACCCGGGGGACTGGAAACACCATATATTTT
CASSATRGTGNTIYF
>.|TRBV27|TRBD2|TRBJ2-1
TGTGCCAGCAATCCAGCGGGAGACCTAACCTACAATGAGCAGTTCTTC
CASNPAGDLTYNEQFF